This paragraph reports one T cell receptor beta chain. The antigen is unknown. These data originate in a study of graft-versus-host responses after intestinal transplantation. Germline CDR1 and CDR2: MDHEN and SYDVKM. V lost 6 bases, J lost 8 bases, and 9 bases stayed unmatched. The CDR3 runs 13 residues. Study findings and constraints: Allografts of one patient group, those with graft-donor T cell macrochimerism, had high graft-versus-host to host-versus-graft clonal ratios.

TCRdb's table, derived via immunoSEQ multiplex PCR, lists solely in-frame clones and lacks some. The table lists approximately 58,000 clones, 70% to 90% of them singletons. The sequence came from a human patient who received an intestinal transplant, so some T cells may come from the graft donor. Sample: PBMCs, taken 26 days after transplant. The chain links TRBV28 to TRBJ1-1, with TRBD1 matching 7 bases. This CDR3 reads CASSSDRAGEAFF. DNA of the CDR3: TGTGCCAGCAGCTCCGACAGGGCGGGGGAAGCTTTCTTT.